The TCR beta chain described here comes from a study of control samples from healthy donors and cancer patients (TCRdb year 2020). According to the germline V gene, CDR1 reads MNHNS and CDR2 reads SASEGT. Trimming removed 1 base from V and 3 bases from J; the gene matches leave 20 bases unexplained. Spanning cysteine to phenylalanine, the CDR3 consists of 20 amino acids. The DNA shown is the 60-base CDR3, in frame from base 1. The library was prepared using the immunoSEQ multiplex PCR assay. Here the immuneACCESS table is served through TCRdb, limited to in-frame sequences with V and J called. Missing clones are a known gap in these copies; in checked studies unresolved V genes cover under half, and the rest lacks a known reason. In this sample the table shows 100,000 to 150,000 clones, about 88% of which occur a single time. The top ten clones comprise more than 1.5% of the sample. About this clone: Its recognized antigen is unknown. There are no base qualities to consult, and no much larger clone falls within one base.

The sequenced sample was blood. The receptor's source is a man aged 18 to 30 in good health. Recombination linked TRBV6-1 to TRBJ1-1, with 7 junctional bases fitting TRBD1. The DNA is as follows: TGTGCCAGCAGTGAAGTTCTAGGGGCGATGAGGGGGCTAACGTACACTGAAGCTTTCTTT. It translates to CASSEVLGAMRGLTYTEAFF.